The 32 T cell receptor beta chains below were found in one sample sequenced in a study of blood T cell repertoires in COVID-19. Sequencing was performed with immunoSEQ multiplex PCR; in TCRdb, only in-frame clones are kept and a portion is missing. The profile shows 95,000 to 150,000 clones, more than 70% of them singletons. Sequenced material: peripheral blood. The receptors stem from a man in his sixties with acute or convalescent COVID-19.

This chain uses TRBV5-1 with TRBJ2-5, with 7 bases fitting TRBD1. Germline V gene lookup returns CDR1 SGHRS and CDR2 YFSETQ. The CDR3 covers 15 residues. The ends lost 5 bases at V and 2 bases at J; junction bases unmatched: 9. CDR3 sequence reads: CASRSTGALQETQYF. CDR3 nucleotide sequence: TGCGCCAGCAGGTCAACAGGGGCCCTTCAAGAGACCCAGTACTTC.

CDR3 residues: CASSTTRSSYNEQFF. In nucleotides, the CDR3 is TGTGCCAGCAGCACGACCCGGAGCTCCTACAATGAGCAGTTCTTC. The V call is TRBV7-9, the J call TRBJ2-1, with D hard to call. Germline V lookup: CDR1 SEHNR, CDR2 FQNEAQ (reference sequence). This CDR3 has 15 amino acids. Trimming pared 5 bases from V and 0 bases from J, leaving 11 bases between.

J is TRBJ2-2 and V is TRBV5-1; 11 bases line up with TRBD2. Germline V CDR1 and CDR2: SGHRS, YFSETQ. This CDR3 has 19 residues. V dropped 0 bases and J dropped 0; count of bases not matched to a gene: 7. CDR3 region: CASSLVLAGGTANTGELFF. CDR3 nucleotides: TGCGCCAGCAGCTTGGTGCTAGCGGGAGGAACGGCGAACACCGGGGAGCTGTTTTTT.

This chain uses TRBV5-1 with TRBJ1-2; TRBD1 might be the D (5 bases). The V gene lost 0 bases and the J gene lost 5 bases, with 14 bases spanning the gap. The germline gives CDR1 SGHRS, CDR2 YFSETQ. This CDR3 has 15 amino acids. CDR3 residues: CASSLGLGQGYGYTF. In nucleotides, the CDR3 is TGCGCCAGCAGCTTGGGCCTCGGACAAGGTTATGGCTACACCTTC.

The chain couples TRBV27 to TRBJ1-5, with D perhaps TRBD1 (6 bases). This CDR3 is 14 amino acids long. V lost 4 bases to trimming and J lost 3 bases, with 10 bases between them. In germline, CDR1 is MNHEY, CDR2 SMNVEV (reference sequence). The CDR3 is CASSSDRSNQPQHF. In nucleotides, the CDR3 is TGTGCCAGCAGTTCGGACAGATCCAATCAGCCCCAGCATTTT.

V usage is TRBV3-1 (or the pseudogene TRBV3-2) and J usage is TRBJ1-4; the D gene is possibly TRBD1 (6 bases). Germline CDR1 reads LGHDT; CDR2 reads YNNKEL (reference sequence). This CDR3 has 14 amino acids. V was shortened by 1 base and J by 5 bases, with 8 bases between the two germline ends. Here the CDR3 DNA reads TGTGCCAGCAGCCAAGTCCAGGGGAATGAAAAACTGTTTTTT. This translates into CASSQVQGNEKLFF.

V is TRBV6-6 and J is TRBJ1-4; maybe TRBD1 (5 bases). V was cut by 5 bases and J by 7 bases, with 14 bases left in between. Per germline, CDR1 MNHNY and CDR2 SVGAGI (reference sequence). CDR3 length equals 14 residues. CDR3 bases: TGTGCCAGCAGTCGGAGGGGCGGGGGTGAAAAACTGTTTTTT. Translating it yields CASSRRGGGEKLFF.

The chain couples TRBV27 to TRBJ1-1, with 7 bases identical to TRBD1. The germline V gene has CDR1 MNHEY and CDR2 SMNVEV (reference sequence). With V trimmed by 5 bases and J by 2 bases, 5 bases remained unmatched. CDR3 length: 14 residues. The CDR3 here is CASSVTGPNTEAFF. The CDR3 DNA is TGTGCCAGCAGTGTGACAGGGCCCAACACTGAAGCTTTCTTT.

A word on this clone: This CDR3 is also generated by other DNA sequences in the sample. V usage is TRBV14 and J usage is TRBJ2-2, with 7 bases fitting TRBD1. The CDR3 is 16 amino acids. The V and J ends lost 2 bases and 3 bases, in that order; junction bases with no gene match: 6. Germline assignment: CDR1 SGHDN and CDR2 FVKESK. The CDR3 DNA follows: TGTGCCAGCAGCCAATCGGGCAGGGGGTACACCGGGGAGCTGTTTTTT. Residues: CASSQSGRGYTGELFF.

The chain carries TRBV10-3 and TRBJ2-1, with 8 positions matching TRBD1. Germline CDR1 and CDR2: ENHRY and SYGVKD. CDR3 length equals 15 residues. After removal of 2 bases from V and 0 bases from J, the junction contained 0 bases not matched to a gene. This CDR3 reads CAISETGGSYNEQFF. For the CDR3, the DNA is TGTGCCATCAGTGAGACAGGGGGCTCCTACAATGAGCAGTTCTTC.

The chain joins TRBV19 to TRBJ2-1; the D gene is possibly TRBD2 (5 bases). Looked up from germline, CDR1 is LNHDA and CDR2 is SQIVND (reference sequence). Trimming pared 3 bases from V and 5 bases from J, leaving 8 bases between. CDR3 length equals 13 residues. The CDR3 is CASSMRVNNEQFF. For the CDR3, the DNA is TGTGCCAGTAGTATGAGGGTCAACAATGAGCAGTTCTTC.

This clone was picked up a small number of times. The CDR3 is CASSQGQGDEQYF. The CDR3 DNA sequence: TGTGCCAGCAGCCAGGGACAGGGCGACGAGCAGTACTTC. The V call is TRBV3-1 (or the pseudogene TRBV3-2), the J call TRBJ2-7; 9 nucleotides match TRBD1. The CDR3 runs to 13 residues. V was clipped by 3 bases and J by 5 bases; unmatched bases: 2. Germline V CDR1 and CDR2: LGHDT, YNNKEL (reference sequence).

The gene calls are TRBV4-2 and TRBJ1-2; TRBD1 matches 10 bases. J was trimmed by 8 bases and V by 3 bases; bases with no gene match: 6. CDR1 and CDR2 from the germline V gene are LGHNA and YNFKEQ. The CDR3 is made up of 14 amino acids. The CDR3 loop is CASSQDRGRVGYTF. DNA for the CDR3: TGTGCCAGCAGCCAGGACAGGGGGAGGGTAGGCTACACCTTC.

This clone was observed a handful of times. The rearrangement uses TRBV5-6 and TRBJ2-1, with 8 bases lining up with TRBD1. Trimming took 0 bases from V and 7 from J; bases not matched to a gene: 6. CDR3 length: 15 amino acids. Germline CDR1 is SGHDT and CDR2 is YYEEEE. The CDR3, as DNA: TGTGCCAGCAGCTTGGGGACAGGGCCTCGGAATGAGCAGTTCTTC. This encodes CASSLGTGPRNEQFF. Full variable domain (remainder filled in from reference TRBV5-6 and TRBJ2-1): DAGVTQSPTHLIKTRGQQVTLRCSPKSGHDTVSWYQQALGQGPQFIFQYYEEEERQRGNFPDRFSGHQFPNYSSELNVNALLLGDSALYLCASSLGTGPRNEQFFGPGTRLTVL.

The chain combines TRBV7-2 with TRBJ2-7; TRBD1 agrees at 10 bases. The CDR3 totals 15 residues. Germline CDR1 and CDR2: SGHTA and FQGNSA. After removal of 1 base from V and 5 bases from J, the junction contained 5 bases not matched to a gene. As DNA, the CDR3 is TGTGCCAGCAGCTTAGGGGGACAGGGGCGAGACGAGCAGTACTTC. Its protein product is CASSLGGQGRDEQYF.

The V and J genes are TRBV6-5 and TRBJ1-5, with D hard to call. Deletions cut 8 bases from V and 1 base from J, with 15 bases between. The CDR3 totals 15 residues. Germline loops: CDR1 MNHEY, CDR2 SVGAGI. The CDR3 DNA sequence: TGTGCCAGCGGGATAGGTGGAGGGAGCAATCAGCCCCAGCATTTT. It is translated as CASGIGGGSNQPQHF.

The chain is built from TRBV7-2 and TRBJ1-1; maybe TRBD1 (5 bases). V was clipped by 2 bases and J by 3 bases, with 13 bases between them. The length of the CDR3 is 15 residues. From germline, CDR1 is SGHTA and CDR2 FQGNSA. The DNA of the CDR3 is TGTGCCAGCAGCTTAATACCAGGGTTGCACACTGAAGCTTTCTTT. Translated: CASSLIPGLHTEAFF.

This clone is a singleton in its sample. The chain recombines TRBV9 with TRBJ2-3; 9 bases align to TRBD1. Per germline, CDR1 SGDLS and CDR2 YYNGEE. The CDR3 length is 16 residues. After removal of 4 bases from V and 3 bases from J, the junction contained 9 bases not matched to a gene. As DNA, the CDR3 is TGTGCCAGCAGCACCTCCGGGACAGGGAATACAGATACGCAGTATTTT. This encodes CASSTSGTGNTDTQYF.

The chain combines TRBV28 with TRBJ1-5; D unresolved. Germline CDR1 MDHEN, CDR2 SYDVKM. This CDR3 region has 15 residues. V lost 4 bases and J lost 6, with 16 bases in between. The CDR3 protein is CASSSYPGGGQPQHF. CDR3 nucleotides: TGTGCCAGCAGTTCATACCCGGGAGGCGGTCAGCCCCAGCATTTT.

V is TRBV21-1 and J is TRBJ1-1. TRBV21-1 is termed a pseudogene. The CDR3 has 16 residues. The CDR3 region has the DNA TGTGCCAGCAGCAAAAAGGACTTTTCGGGGAACACTGAAGCTTTCTTT. It is translated as CASSKKDFSGNTEAFF.

The chain employs TRBV18 and TRBJ2-5, with D tentatively TRBD1 (5 bases). This CDR3 is built from 14 residues. Germline CDR1 KGHSH, CDR2 LQKENI. The ends were cut back, 4 bases at V and 0 bases at J, with 9 bases in the middle. The CDR3 sequence: CASSQGLDQETQYF. In nucleotides, the CDR3 is TGTGCCAGCTCACAGGGGTTGGACCAAGAGACCCAGTACTTC.

The CDR3 DNA sequence: TGTGCCACCAGCAGAGATCAAAACAATGAGCAGTTCTTC. Its protein is CATSRDQNNEQFF. This chain joins TRBV15 and TRBJ2-1; the D is unclear. Trimming stripped 0 bases from V and 5 bases from J, with 5 bases between. Germline V CDR1 and CDR2: LNHNV, YYDKDF (reference sequence). This CDR3 is 13 amino acids long.

The chain recombines TRBV2 with TRBJ1-2; 7 bases are shared with TRBD1. With V trimmed by 5 bases and J by 4 bases, 4 bases remained unmatched. The CDR3 has 13 amino acids. Germline V CDR1 and CDR2: SNHLY, FYNNEI. CDR3 residues: CASSTGVGYGYTF. In nucleotides, the CDR3 is TGTGCCAGCAGTACAGGGGTAGGCTATGGCTACACCTTC.

This clone was found once. The genes are TRBV23-1 and TRBJ2-4, with D possibly being TRBD1 (6 bases). TRBV23-1 carries the ORF label, with uncertain function. V lost 1 base to trimming and J lost 2 bases, with 24 bases between them. This CDR3 contains 20 residues. CDR3 nucleotides: TGCGCCAGCAGTCAATTAGGGCAGGGGATTTCCGGTTGGCCCAAAAACATTCAGTACTTC. Its translation is CASSQLGQGISGWPKNIQYF.

This chain links TRBV5-4 with TRBJ1-3, with 8 bases aligning to TRBD1. CDR1 is SGHNT, CDR2 YYREEE, per germline (reference sequence). With V trimmed by 4 bases and J by 2 bases, 2 bases remained unmatched. This CDR3 region has 14 residues. The CDR3 spells CASSADRAGNTIYF. The CDR3 bases are TGTGCCAGCAGCGCGGACAGGGCTGGAAACACCATATATTTT.

The genes are TRBV18 and TRBJ2-7; maybe TRBD2 (5 bases). The CDR3 is made up of 13 amino acids. Trimming left V 6 bases short and J 2 bases short, with 11 bases between. Germline values: CDR1 KGHSH, CDR2 LQKENI. CDR3 sequence reads: CASSLTGTYEQYF. CDR3 coding DNA: TGTGCCAGCTCTCTGACGGGGACCTACGAGCAGTACTTC. The full variable domain, rest sourced from reference TRBV18 and TRBJ2-7, is NAGVMQNPRHLVRRRGQEARLRCSPMKGHSHVYWYRQLPEEGLKFMVYLQKENIIDESGMPKERFSAEFPKEGPSILRIQQVVRGDSAAYFCASSLTGTYEQYFGPGTRLTVT.

The V call is TRBV5-1, the J call TRBJ2-7, with a weak D call TRBD1 (5 bases). The V gene lost 0 bases and the J gene lost 5 bases, with 12 bases spanning the gap. The CDR3 is 14 residues long. The germline V gene has CDR1 SGHRS and CDR2 YFSETQ. This CDR3 is CASSLAQVVHEQYF. For the CDR3, the DNA is TGCGCCAGCAGCTTGGCACAGGTGGTCCACGAGCAGTACTTC.

The genes are TRBV29-1 and TRBJ1-1; D unresolved. This CDR3 is built from 12 residues. CDR1 SQVTM and CDR2 ANQGSEA come from the germline V gene. V shed 4 bases and J shed 0 bases, with 6 bases lying between them. The CDR3, as DNA: TGCAGCGTTGGAGGCATGAACACTGAAGCTTTCTTT. It is translated as CSVGGMNTEAFF.

The gene calls are TRBV29-1 and TRBJ2-3; tentative D call: TRBD1 (6 bases). CDR1 and CDR2 from the germline V gene are SQVTM and ANQGSEA. The length of the CDR3 is 13 residues. V was cut by 7 bases and J by 2 bases, with 13 bases left in between. In nucleotides, the CDR3 is TGCAGCGACTATGACAGGAACACAGATACGCAGTATTTT. Its translation: CSDYDRNTDTQYF.

This chain connects TRBV19 to TRBJ2-5, with 13 bases matching TRBD2. Germline CDR1 LNHDA, CDR2 SQIVND (reference sequence). The CDR3 has 16 amino acids. The V segment lost 5 bases and the J segment 4 bases; nucleotides outside the gene matches: 7. CDR3 sequence reads: CASSSGTSGIIETQYF. The CDR3 nucleotides are TGTGCCAGTAGTTCCGGGACTAGCGGGATTATAGAGACCCAGTACTTC.

This clone has just one count. The chain has TRBV18 and TRBJ2-3; possible D gene TRBD1, 6 bases. CDR1 KGHSH and CDR2 LQKENI come from the germline V gene. The CDR3 has 17 amino acids. Trimming left V 2 bases short and J 2 bases short, with 17 bases between. The CDR3 sequence is CASSPNMGAGDTDTQYF. CDR3 sequence (DNA): TGTGCCAGCTCACCAAACATGGGGGCAGGAGACACAGATACGCAGTATTTT.

The rearrangement joins TRBV9 to TRBJ1-6; weak D call: TRBD1 (5 bases). The CDR3 has 14 residues. Trimming took 4 bases from V and 3 from J, leaving 8 bases between them. Germline V CDR1 and CDR2: SGDLS, YYNGEE. Here the CDR3 DNA reads TGTGCCAGCAGCCAGACAGTCTATAATTCACCCCTCCACTTT. It specifies CASSQTVYNSPLHF.